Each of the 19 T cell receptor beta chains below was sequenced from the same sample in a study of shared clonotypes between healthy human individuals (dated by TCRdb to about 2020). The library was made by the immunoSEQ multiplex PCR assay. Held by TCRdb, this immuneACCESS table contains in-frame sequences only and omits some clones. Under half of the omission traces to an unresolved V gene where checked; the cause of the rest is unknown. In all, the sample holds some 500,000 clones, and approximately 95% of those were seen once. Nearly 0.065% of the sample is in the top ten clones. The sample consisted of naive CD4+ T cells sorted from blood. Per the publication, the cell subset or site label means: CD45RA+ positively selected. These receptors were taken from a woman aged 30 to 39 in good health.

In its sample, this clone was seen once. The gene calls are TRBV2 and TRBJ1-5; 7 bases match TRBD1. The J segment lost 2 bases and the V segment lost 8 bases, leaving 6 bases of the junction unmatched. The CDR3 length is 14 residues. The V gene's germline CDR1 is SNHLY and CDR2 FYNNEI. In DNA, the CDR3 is TGTGCCAGCCTCGACGGACAGGGCAATCAGCCCCAGCATTTT. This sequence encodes CASLDGQGNQPQHF.

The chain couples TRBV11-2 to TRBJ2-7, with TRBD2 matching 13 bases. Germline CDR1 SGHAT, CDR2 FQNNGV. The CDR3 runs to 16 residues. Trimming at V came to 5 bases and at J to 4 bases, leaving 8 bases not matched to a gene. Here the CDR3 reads CASSPGLAGVGYEQYF. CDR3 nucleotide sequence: TGTGCCAGCAGCCCCGGACTAGCGGGAGTTGGTTACGAGCAGTACTTC.

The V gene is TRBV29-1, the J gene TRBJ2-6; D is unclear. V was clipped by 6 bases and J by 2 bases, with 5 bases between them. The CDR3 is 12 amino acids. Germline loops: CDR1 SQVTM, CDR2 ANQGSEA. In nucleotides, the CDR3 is TGCAGCGTAGAAACTGGGGCCAACGTCCTGACTTTC. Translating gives CSVETGANVLTF.

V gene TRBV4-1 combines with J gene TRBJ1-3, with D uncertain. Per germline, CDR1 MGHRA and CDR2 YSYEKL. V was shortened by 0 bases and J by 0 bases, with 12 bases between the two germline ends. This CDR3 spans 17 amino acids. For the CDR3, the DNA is TGCGCCAGCAGCCAAGATCGGCGGAACTTCTCTGGAAACACCATATATTTT. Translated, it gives CASSQDRRNFSGNTIYF.

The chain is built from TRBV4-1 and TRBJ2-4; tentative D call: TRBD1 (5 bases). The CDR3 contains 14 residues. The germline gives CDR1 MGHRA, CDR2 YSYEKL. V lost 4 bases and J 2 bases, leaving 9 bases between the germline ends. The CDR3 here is CASSPRVTKNIQYF. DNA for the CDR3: TGCGCCAGCAGCCCCAGGGTAACCAAAAACATTCAGTACTTC.

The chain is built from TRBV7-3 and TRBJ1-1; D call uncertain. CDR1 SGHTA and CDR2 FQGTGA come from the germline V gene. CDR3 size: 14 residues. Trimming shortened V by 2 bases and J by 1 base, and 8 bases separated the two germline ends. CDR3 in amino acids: CASSLGSRNTEAFF. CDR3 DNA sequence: TGTGCCAGCAGCTTAGGGTCTAGGAACACTGAAGCTTTCTTT. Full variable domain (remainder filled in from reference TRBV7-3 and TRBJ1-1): GAGVSQTPSNKVTEKGKYVELRCDPISGHTALYWYRQSLGQGPEFLIYFQGTGAADDSGLPNDRFFAVRPEGSVSTLKIQRTERGDSAVYLCASSLGSRNTEAFFGQGTRLTVV.

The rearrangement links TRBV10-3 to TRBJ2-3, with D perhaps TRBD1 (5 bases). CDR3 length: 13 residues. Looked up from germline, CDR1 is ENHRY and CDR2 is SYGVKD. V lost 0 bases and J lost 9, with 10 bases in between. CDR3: CAISESSGLTQYF. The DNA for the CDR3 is TGTGCCATCAGTGAGTCCTCAGGGTTGACGCAGTATTTT.

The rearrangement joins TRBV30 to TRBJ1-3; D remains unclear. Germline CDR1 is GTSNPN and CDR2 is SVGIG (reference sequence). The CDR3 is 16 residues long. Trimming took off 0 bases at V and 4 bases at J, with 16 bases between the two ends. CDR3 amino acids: CAWSVPPRVAGNTIYF. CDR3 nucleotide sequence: TGTGCCTGGAGTGTACCTCCTCGGGTTGCGGGAAACACCATATATTTT.

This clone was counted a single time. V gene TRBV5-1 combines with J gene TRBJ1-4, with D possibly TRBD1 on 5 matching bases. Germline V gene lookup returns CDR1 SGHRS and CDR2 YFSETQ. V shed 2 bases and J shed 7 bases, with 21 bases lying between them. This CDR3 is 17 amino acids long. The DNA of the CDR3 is TGCGCCAGCAGCTTAAGCCTCCTAGGGGTAGGAGGTGAAAAACTGTTTTTT. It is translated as CASSLSLLGVGGEKLFF.

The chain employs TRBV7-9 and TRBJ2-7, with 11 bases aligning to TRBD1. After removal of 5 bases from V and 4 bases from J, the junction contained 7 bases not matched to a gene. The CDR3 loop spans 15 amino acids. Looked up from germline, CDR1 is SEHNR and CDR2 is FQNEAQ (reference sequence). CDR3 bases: TGTGCCAGCAGCCCGTGGGGACAGGGGGTTTACGAGCAGTACTTC. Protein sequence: CASSPWGQGVYEQYF.

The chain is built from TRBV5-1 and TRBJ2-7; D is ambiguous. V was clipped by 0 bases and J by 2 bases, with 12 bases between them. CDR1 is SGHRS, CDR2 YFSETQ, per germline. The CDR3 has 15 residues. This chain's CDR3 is CASSLAAGSTYEQYF. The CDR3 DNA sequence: TGCGCCAGCAGCTTGGCTGCCGGGTCAACCTACGAGCAGTACTTC. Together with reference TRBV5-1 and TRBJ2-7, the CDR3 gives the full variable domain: KAGVTQTPRYLIKTRGQQVTLSCSPISGHRSVSWYQQTPGQGLQFLFEYFSETQRNKGNFPGRFSGRQFSNSRSEMNVSTLELGDSALYLCASSLAAGSTYEQYFGPGTRLTVT.

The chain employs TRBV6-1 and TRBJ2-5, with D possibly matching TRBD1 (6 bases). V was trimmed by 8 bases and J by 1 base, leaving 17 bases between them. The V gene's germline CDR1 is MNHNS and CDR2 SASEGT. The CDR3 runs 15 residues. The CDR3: CASEWSPDSQETQYF. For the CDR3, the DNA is TGTGCCAGCGAGTGGTCGCCGGACAGCCAAGAGACCCAGTACTTC.

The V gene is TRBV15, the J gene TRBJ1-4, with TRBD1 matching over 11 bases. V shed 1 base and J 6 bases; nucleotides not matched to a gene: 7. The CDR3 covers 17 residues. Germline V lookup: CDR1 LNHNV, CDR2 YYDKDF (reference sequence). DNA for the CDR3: TGTGCCACCAGCAGAGGGACAGGGGGCGAGAAGGATGAAAAACTGTTTTTT. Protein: CATSRGTGGEKDEKLFF.

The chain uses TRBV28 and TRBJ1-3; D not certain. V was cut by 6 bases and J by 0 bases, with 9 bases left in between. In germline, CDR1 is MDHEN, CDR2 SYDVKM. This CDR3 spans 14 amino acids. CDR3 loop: CASSPDPSGNTIYF. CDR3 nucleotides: TGTGCCAGCAGCCCGGACCCCTCTGGAAACACCATATATTTT.

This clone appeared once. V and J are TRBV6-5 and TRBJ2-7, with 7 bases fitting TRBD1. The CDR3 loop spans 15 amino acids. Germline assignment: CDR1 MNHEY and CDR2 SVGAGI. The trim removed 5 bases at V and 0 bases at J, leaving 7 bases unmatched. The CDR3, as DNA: TGTGCCAGCAGTCGGACCGGGACAGTCTCCTACGAGCAGTACTTC. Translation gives CASSRTGTVSYEQYF.

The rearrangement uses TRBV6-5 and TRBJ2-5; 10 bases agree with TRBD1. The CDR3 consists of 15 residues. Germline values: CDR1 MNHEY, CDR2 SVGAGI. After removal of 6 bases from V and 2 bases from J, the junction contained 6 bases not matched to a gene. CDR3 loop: CASSNDRGRQETQYF. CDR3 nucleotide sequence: TGTGCCAGCAGCAACGACAGGGGGCGTCAAGAGACCCAGTACTTC.

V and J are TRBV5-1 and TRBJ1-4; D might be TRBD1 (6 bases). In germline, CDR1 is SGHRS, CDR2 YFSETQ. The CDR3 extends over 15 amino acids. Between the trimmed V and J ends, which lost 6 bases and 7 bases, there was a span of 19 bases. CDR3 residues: CASKVADRLSEKLFF. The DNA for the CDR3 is TGCGCCAGCAAGGTGGCCGACAGGTTGAGTGAAAAACTGTTTTTT.

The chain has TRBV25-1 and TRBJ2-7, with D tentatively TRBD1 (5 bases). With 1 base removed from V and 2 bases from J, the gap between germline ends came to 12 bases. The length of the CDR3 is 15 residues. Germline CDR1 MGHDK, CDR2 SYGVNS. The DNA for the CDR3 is TGTGCCAGCAGTGAATCTGGCAGGGTTACCTACGAGCAGTACTTC. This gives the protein CASSESGRVTYEQYF.

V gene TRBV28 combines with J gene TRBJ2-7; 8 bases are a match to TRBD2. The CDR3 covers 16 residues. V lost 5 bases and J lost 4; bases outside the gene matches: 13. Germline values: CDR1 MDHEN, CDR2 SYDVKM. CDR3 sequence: CASSPRGGGRGYEQYF. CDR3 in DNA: TGTGCCAGCAGTCCCCGGGGGGGCGGGAGAGGGTACGAGCAGTACTTC. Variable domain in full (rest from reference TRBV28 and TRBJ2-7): DVKVTQSSRYLVKRTGEKVFLECVQDMDHENMFWYRQDPGLGLRLIYFSYDVKMKEKGDIPEGYSVSREKKERFSLILESASTNQTSMYLCASSPRGGGRGYEQYFGPGTRLTVT.